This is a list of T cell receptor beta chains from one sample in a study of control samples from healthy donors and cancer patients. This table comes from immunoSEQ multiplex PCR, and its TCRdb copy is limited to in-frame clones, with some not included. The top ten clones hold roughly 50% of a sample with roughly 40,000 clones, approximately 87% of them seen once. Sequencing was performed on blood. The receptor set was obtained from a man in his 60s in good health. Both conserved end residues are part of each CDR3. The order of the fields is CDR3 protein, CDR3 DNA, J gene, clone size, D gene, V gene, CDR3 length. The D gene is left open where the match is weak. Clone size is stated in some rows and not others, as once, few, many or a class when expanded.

CSVGTGLWEETQYF TGCAGCGTTGGGACAGGCCTTTGGGAAGAGACCCAGTACTTC TRBJ2-5 . TRBD1 TRBV29-1 14
CASSQDPDLGGYTF TGCGCCAGCAGCCAAGATCCCGACCTAGGGGGCTACACCTTC TRBJ1-2 . . TRBV4-1 14
CSVEERGGQGYEQYF TGCAGCGTTGAAGAAAGGGGGGGACAGGGTTACGAGCAGTACTTC TRBJ2-7 . TRBD1 TRBV29-1 15
CAISDTSNIQYF TGTGCCATCAGTGATACCTCAAACATTCAGTACTTC TRBJ2-4 . . TRBV10-3 12
CASSLWDGRAEKLFF TGTGCCAGCAGCTTATGGGACGGGCGGGCGGAAAAACTGTTTTTT TRBJ1-4 . . TRBV5-4 15
CASSRLAGGSYEQYF TGTGCCAGTAGTCGTCTAGCGGGAGGATCCTACGAGCAGTACTTC TRBJ2-7 . TRBD2 TRBV19 15
CATSRTGVDSPLHF TGTGCCACCAGCAGGACAGGGGTAGATTCACCCCTCCACTTT TRBJ1-6 once TRBD1 TRBV15 14
CATSRGRTGKNEQYF TGTGCCACCAGCAGAGGCCGGACAGGGAAAAACGAGCAGTACTTC TRBJ2-7 few TRBD1 TRBV15 15
CASSIQQGNNQPQHF TGTGCCAGTAGTATTCAACAGGGGAATAATCAGCCCCAGCATTTT TRBJ1-5 once TRBD1 TRBV19 15
CASSPGVNTEAFF TGTGCCAGCAGCCCCGGGGTGAACACTGAAGCTTTCTTT TRBJ1-1 . . TRBV9 13
CASSPGGFYEQYF TGTGCCAGCAGCCCCGGAGGGTTCTACGAGCAGTACTTC TRBJ2-7 few . TRBV9 13
CASSDSTGGNTEAFF TGTGCCAGCAGTGACTCAACAGGGGGGAACACTGAAGCTTTCTTT TRBJ1-1 . TRBD1 TRBV6-5 15
CASRGQGQGRYGYTF TGTGCCAGCAGGGGACAGGGTCAAGGCCGCTATGGCTACACCTTC TRBJ1-2 . TRBD1 TRBV28 15
CASSQASGLRYF TGTGCCAGCAGCCAAGCTTCAGGGCTCCGTTACTTC TRBJ2-7 . . TRBV14 12
CASSYSSVRESEAFF TGTGCCAGCAGTTACTCGTCGGTAAGGGAATCTGAAGCTTTCTTT TRBJ1-1 medium-sized . TRBV6-5 15
CASTGQGNTEAFF TGCGCCAGCACCGGACAGGGGAACACTGAAGCTTTCTTT TRBJ1-1 few TRBD1 TRBV5-1 13
CASSFGGLSYSEAFF TGTGCCAGCAGCTTTGGGGGACTGTCTTACTCTGAAGCTTTCTTT TRBJ1-1 . . TRBV7-2 15
CASSEYLAEKLFF TGTGCCAGCAGTGAATACCTCGCTGAAAAACTGTTTTTT TRBJ1-4 . . TRBV25-1 13
CATSDPRGADTQYF TGTGCCACCAGTGACCCGAGGGGCGCAGATACGCAGTATTTT TRBJ2-3 . . TRBV24-1 14
CASSRDRVQTQYF TGTGCCAGTAGTAGGGACAGGGTACAGACCCAGTACTTC TRBJ2-5 . TRBD1 TRBV19 13
CASSGLVGTEAFF TGTGCCAGCAGTGGGTTGGTAGGGACTGAAGCTTTCTTT TRBJ1-1 . . TRBV2 13
CASSALTGRAEAFF TGTGCCAGCAGCGCTTTAACAGGGAGGGCTGAAGCTTTCTTT TRBJ1-1 . . TRBV9 14
CATSRSTARPLHF TGTGCCACCAGCAGATCAACTGCGAGACCCCTCCACTTT TRBJ1-6 . . TRBV15 13
CASSLYLAGKTDTQYF TGTGCCAGCAGTTTATATTTGGCAGGGAAGACAGATACGCAGTATTTT TRBJ2-3 . . TRBV27 16
CASSYNQGLGLHF TGTGCCAGCAGTTACAACCAGGGCCTAGGTCTCCACTTT TRBJ1-6 . . TRBV6-5 13
CASSLDRAQPQHF TGTGCCAGCAGCTTAGACAGGGCTCAGCCCCAGCATTTT TRBJ1-5 once . TRBV11-2 13
CATSDQTSGSYNEQFF TGTGCCACCAGTGATCAGACTAGCGGGAGTTACAATGAGCAGTTCTTC TRBJ2-1 . TRBD2 TRBV24-1 16
CASSLGGNVAEAFF TGTGCCAGCAGCTTAGGGGGCAACGTCGCTGAAGCTTTCTTT TRBJ1-1 once . TRBV7-9 14
CASSPGQGLIF TGCGCCAGCAGCCCGGGACAGGGACTCATCTTC TRBJ2-1 many TRBD1 TRBV5-1 11
CASSLGRGTEAFF TGTGCCAGCAGCTTAGGGCGGGGAACTGAAGCTTTCTTT TRBJ1-1 once . TRBV13 13
CSVDFIGTGSNEQFF TGCAGCGTTGACTTCATCGGGACAGGGTCCAATGAGCAGTTCTTC TRBJ2-1 . TRBD1 TRBV29-1 15
CASSEGYNSPLHF TGTGCCAGCTCAGAAGGCTATAATTCACCCCTCCACTTT TRBJ1-6 . . TRBV18 13
CASSRPRDEEARNQPQHF TGTGCCAGCAGCCGCCCTCGGGACGAAGAAGCCCGCAATCAGCCCCAGCATTTT TRBJ1-5 . . TRBV7-3 18
CASSLEGQRNYGYTF TGTGCCAGCAGCTTGGAGGGACAGAGAAACTATGGCTACACCTTC TRBJ1-2 . TRBD1 TRBV5-4 15
CASSPLREGNTIYF TGTGCCAGCAGCCCTTTGCGGGAGGGAAACACCATATATTTT TRBJ1-3 . . TRBV7-8 14
CASSPTGTSGNTIYF TGCGCCAGCAGTCCAACAGGGACCTCTGGAAACACCATATATTTT TRBJ1-3 . . TRBV10-2 15
CASSFAGTGGRKGGELFF TGTGCCAGCAGCTTCGCGGGGACAGGGGGAAGGAAAGGCGGGGAGCTGTTTTTT TRBJ2-2 . TRBD1 TRBV7-2 18
CASSYPRSGYYGYTF TGTGCCAGCAGCTACCCGCGGTCGGGGTACTATGGCTACACCTTC TRBJ1-2 . . TRBV7-3 15
CASSSGQIEAFF TGTGCCAGCAGTTCTGGACAGATTGAAGCTTTCTTT TRBJ1-1 . . TRBV6-2/TRBV6-3 12
CASSDTGTAHYGYTF TGTGCCAGTAGTGATACCGGGACGGCCCACTATGGCTACACCTTC TRBJ1-2 . . TRBV19 15